A single T cell receptor beta chain is shown here with its context. Its specificity is unknown. Per germline, CDR1 LGHNA and CDR2 YNFKEQ. The CDR3 covers 17 residues. The junction had 19 bases not matched to a gene; V was cut back by 4 bases and J by 13 bases. Using a J-beta primer mix together with a sample-barcoded 5' primer, a second PCR was run for 7 to 11 cycles. TCRdb independently ran MiXCR on the 5' RACE reads; one entry per CDR3 protein. The table includes about 1 million distinct CDR3 sequences, more than 35% detected once. The donors, aged roughly 6 to 90, were healthy Caucasians from Russia. This record comes from a study of blood T cells in healthy people across ages. General study results and limits: A roughly linear age-dependent decrease characterized TCR beta diversity per million T cells.

Sequencing was performed on blood. The sequence was obtained from a woman in her fifties or sixties in good health. The V and J genes are TRBV4-2 and TRBJ2-4; 10 nucleotides match TRBD2. Written as DNA, the CDR3 is TGTGCCAGCAGCCCAGGCGTCCAGCGGGGGGGGCAAGAGGCCCAGTACTTC. Its translation is CASSPGVQRGGQEAQYF.